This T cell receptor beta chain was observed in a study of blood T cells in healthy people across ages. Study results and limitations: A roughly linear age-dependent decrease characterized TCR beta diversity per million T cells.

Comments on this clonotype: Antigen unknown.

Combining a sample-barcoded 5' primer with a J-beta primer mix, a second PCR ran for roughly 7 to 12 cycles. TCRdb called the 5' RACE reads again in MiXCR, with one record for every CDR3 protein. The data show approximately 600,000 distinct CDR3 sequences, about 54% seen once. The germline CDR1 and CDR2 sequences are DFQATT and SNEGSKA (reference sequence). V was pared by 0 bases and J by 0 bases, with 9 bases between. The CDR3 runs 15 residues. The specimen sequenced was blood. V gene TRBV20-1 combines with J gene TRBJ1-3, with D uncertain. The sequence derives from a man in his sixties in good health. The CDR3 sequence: CSARDLGFSGNTIYF. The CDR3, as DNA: TGCAGTGCTAGAGATTTGGGCTTCTCTGGAAACACCATATATTTT.